This paragraph covers one T cell receptor (beta chain) sequence. Germline CDR1 reads MDHEN; CDR2 reads SYDVKM. With 6 bases clipped from V and 4 bases from J, the junction kept 9 bases outside the gene matches. The CDR3 loop spans 16 amino acids. The PCR made use of 60 Vbeta and 13 Jbeta primers. Original processing methods: In a later analysis, some 10 million of some 80 million unique beta chains occurred in at least two donors. Here immunoSEQ multiplex PCR was the method, and the copy in TCRdb shows in-frame clones only, minus some. That table furnishes V, J and clone size, whereas the DNA furnished D and trimming. In the table there are some 120,000 clones, around 86% of which are singletons. This sample stems from a study of cytomegalovirus exposure and HLA in healthy donors.

The genes are TRBV28 and TRBJ2-2, with TRBD1 matching 9 bases. The TCR was taken from a woman aged 25 to 39 in good health and CMV-seronegative. Sequenced material: PBMCs. The DNA of the CDR3 is TGTGCCAGCAGGCCCCGGGACAGGGTTTCCACCGGGGAGCTGTTTTTT. As protein: CASRPRDRVSTGELFF.